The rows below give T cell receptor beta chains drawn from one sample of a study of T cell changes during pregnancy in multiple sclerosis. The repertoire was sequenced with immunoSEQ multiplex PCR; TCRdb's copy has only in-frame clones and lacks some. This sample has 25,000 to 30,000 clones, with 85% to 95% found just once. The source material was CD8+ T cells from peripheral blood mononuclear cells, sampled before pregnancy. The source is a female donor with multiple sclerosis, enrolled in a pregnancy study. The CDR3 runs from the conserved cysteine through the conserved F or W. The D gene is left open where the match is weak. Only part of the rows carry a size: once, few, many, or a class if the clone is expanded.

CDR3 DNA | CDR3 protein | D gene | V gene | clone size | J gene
TGTGCCAGCAGTGAACCGTCAGCGAGCGAGCAGTACTTC | CASSEPSASEQYF | NA | TRBV2 | NA | TRBJ2-7
TGTGCCAGCAGCTTTGGACAGGGTCTCGAGCAGTACTTC | CASSFGQGLEQYF | TRBD1 | TRBV5-4 | NA | TRBJ2-7
TGTGCCAGCAGCTTAGGACTGTCGGGCTCTGGAAACACCATATATTTT | CASSLGLSGSGNTIYF | NA | TRBV14 | NA | TRBJ1-3
TGTGCCAGCAGTCCCCGGGGGGTACAAAGCTACACCTTC | CASSPRGVQSYTF | NA | TRBV5-5 | NA | TRBJ1-2
TGTGCCAGAAGCTTGGCGGGACAGGGGCTAAATCAGCCCCAGCATTTT | CARSLAGQGLNQPQHF | TRBD1 | TRBV5-3 | once | TRBJ1-5
TGTGCCAGCAGCTTCGGACAGGGTCTGACCTACGAGCAGTACTTC | CASSFGQGLTYEQYF | TRBD1 | TRBV7-9 | NA | TRBJ2-7
TGTGCCAGTAGTATACTAGCGGGGGGAGAGACCCAGTACTTC | CASSILAGGETQYF | TRBD2 | TRBV19 | NA | TRBJ2-5
TGTGCCAGTAGTATAAGCGGGAGGAATGAGCAGTTCTTC | CASSISGRNEQFF | TRBD2 | TRBV19 | NA | TRBJ2-1
TGTGCCAGCAGCTTAGTGGGGACAGGGGGTATGGAGACCCAGTACTTC | CASSLVGTGGMETQYF | TRBD1 | TRBV7-8 | NA | TRBJ2-5
TGTGCCAGCAGTCAACGATGGGAGGGCTACAATGAGCAGTTCTTC | CASSQRWEGYNEQFF | TRBD2 | TRBV27 | medium-sized | TRBJ2-1
TGTGCCAGCAGTTTATCGGGGGGGATTTACAATGAGCAGTTCTTC | CASSLSGGIYNEQFF | TRBD2 | TRBV27 | NA | TRBJ2-1
TGCGCCAGCAGCCAATTTGGCGGGAGTCTGAGGAATGAGCAGTTCTTC | CASSQFGGSLRNEQFF | TRBD2 | TRBV4-1 | once | TRBJ2-1
TGTGCCAGCAGCCAAGAGGAGACAGAAGAAGGCGCCTACGAGCAGTACTTC | CASSQEETEEGAYEQYF | NA | TRBV4-2 | NA | TRBJ2-7
TGTGCCATCAATGCCGGGGACAATACTGGGGAGCAGTACTTC | CAINAGDNTGEQYF | NA | TRBV10-3 | NA | TRBJ2-7
TGTGCCAGCAGCCAAGAATCGAGCGGGAGCTACGAGCAGTACTTC | CASSQESSGSYEQYF | TRBD2 | TRBV4-2 | NA | TRBJ2-7